Following are 12 T cell receptor beta chains from one sample sequenced in a study of PD-1 blockade in classical Hodgkin lymphoma. Assay used: immunoSEQ multiplex PCR; TCRdb lists only in-frame clones, some missing. The profile covers some 2,000 clones, with about 82% appearing a single time and 38% taken by the ten largest. Noted time point: cycle 4 day 1 (C4D1), after five to seven weeks of nivolumab. Every patient relapsed after autologous stem cell transplantation, and brentuximab vedotin exposure varied. Isolation of CD4+ T cells from thawed PBMCs was performed by magnetic negative selection. This sample comprised CD4+ T cells from blood, obtained before the fourth cycle of nivolumab. The receptors stem from a human donor with classical Hodgkin lymphoma.

The chain uses TRBV14 and TRBJ2-7; maybe TRBD1 (6 bases). The CDR3 is 16 residues long. Germline values: CDR1 SGHDN, CDR2 FVKESK. Trimming took off 1 base at V and 4 bases at J, with 17 bases between the two ends. The CDR3 DNA sequence: TGTGCCAGCAGCCAAGTTGGGGGCCAGCCGTCGTACGAGCAGTACTTC. It is translated as CASSQVGGQPSYEQYF.

This clone showed up just a few times. V gene TRBV6-5 combines with J gene TRBJ2-7; 8 bases line up with TRBD2. V dropped 7 bases and J dropped 0; count of bases not matched to a gene: 8. This CDR3 spans 15 amino acids. Germline CDR1 reads MNHEY; CDR2 reads SVGAGI. CDR3 sequence reads: CASTPGSGSSYEQYF. DNA of the CDR3: TGTGCCAGCACCCCAGGGAGCGGGAGCTCCTACGAGCAGTACTTC.

The chain combines TRBV21-1 with TRBJ1-2; whether TRBD1, the table's D call, matches the DNA was not checked. TRBV21-1 is a pseudogene segment. This CDR3 region has 15 residues. CDR3 sequence: CASTDSPSPNYGYTF. In DNA, the CDR3 is TGTGCCAGCACTGACAGCCCATCCCCTAACTATGGCTACACCTTC.

The rearrangement joins TRBV6-5 to TRBJ1-2; 9 positions match TRBD1. The CDR3 extends over 15 amino acids. With 2 bases clipped from V and 8 bases from J, the junction kept 9 bases outside the gene matches. The germline V gene has CDR1 MNHEY and CDR2 SVGAGI. The CDR3 reads CASSYTTGGAGGYTF. CDR3 nucleotides: TGTGCCAGCAGTTACACCACAGGGGGCGCGGGGGGCTACACCTTC.

The chain links TRBV4-1 to TRBJ2-1; TRBD2 matches at 7 bases. Trimming took 0 bases from V and 7 from J; bases not matched to a gene: 12. CDR3 length: 17 residues. From germline, CDR1 is MGHRA and CDR2 YSYEKL. CDR3 coding DNA: TGCGCCAGCAGCCAAGAAGCGCGGGGGAAAACTGGTAATGAGCAGTTCTTC. Its translation: CASSQEARGKTGNEQFF.

The CDR3 DNA reads as TGTGCCAGCAGCTCCGGACTAGCGGGGGGTTCAGATACGCAGTATTTT. Its protein is CASSSGLAGGSDTQYF. The chain has TRBV7-3 and TRBJ2-3, with 14 bases matching TRBD2. Germline V lookup: CDR1 SGHTA, CDR2 FQGTGA. CDR3 length equals 16 residues. V lost 4 bases, J lost 4 bases, and 4 bases stayed unmatched.

The CDR3 loop is CASSLRLGGGDTQYF. CDR3 DNA: TGTGCCAGCAGCTTGAGATTGGGGGGAGGAGATACGCAGTATTTT. The chain links TRBV5-8 to TRBJ2-3, with a tentative D call TRBD2 (6 bases). The V gene lost 1 base and the J gene lost 5 bases, with 14 bases spanning the gap. Per the germline V gene, CDR1 is SGHTS and CDR2 is YDEGEE. This CDR3 has 15 amino acids. The full variable domain, completed using reference TRBV5-8 and TRBJ2-3, is EAGVTQSPTHLIKTRGQQATLRCSPISGHTSVYWYQQALGLGLQFLLWYDEGEERNRGNFPPRFSGRQFPNYSSELNVNALELEDSALYLCASSLRLGGGDTQYFGPGTRLTVL.

The J gene is TRBJ2-3, the V gene TRBV15, with 12 bases matching TRBD2. Germline V gene data show CDR1 as LNHNV and CDR2 as YYDKDF (reference sequence). The CDR3 sequence is 19 residues long. V gave up 0 bases and J gave up 3 bases; unmatched junction bases: 10. The CDR3: CATSRDRLAGGPGTDTQYF. CDR3 nucleotides: TGTGCCACCAGCAGAGATCGGCTAGCGGGAGGGCCGGGTACAGATACGCAGTATTTT.

The J gene is TRBJ2-5, the V gene TRBV30, with TRBD2 identical over 14 bases. Per germline, CDR1 GTSNPN and CDR2 SVGIG (reference sequence). CDR3 size: 16 residues. J lost 2 bases, V lost 7 bases, and 9 bases had no gene match. The CDR3, as DNA: TGTGCCTTCAGACGACTAGCGGGGGGGTCGCAAGAGACCCAGTACTTC. Residues: CAFRRLAGGSQETQYF.

This chain uses TRBV5-1 with TRBJ2-5; D unresolved. V was clipped by 0 bases and J by 3 bases, with 3 bases between them. CDR1 is SGHRS, CDR2 YFSETQ, per germline. The CDR3 consists of 12 residues. The CDR3 DNA is TGCGCCAGCAGCTTGGCCGAAGAGACCCAGTACTTC. This encodes CASSLAEETQYF.

V is TRBV7-9 and J is TRBJ2-1; 12 positions match TRBD2. Trimming took 3 bases from V and 5 from J; bases not matched to a gene: 5. The CDR3 is 16 amino acids. Germline lookup yields CDR1 SEHNR and CDR2 FQNEAQ (reference sequence). The CDR3 DNA reads TGTGCCAGCAGCTTTCTAGCGGGGGGGAGCAACAATGAGCAGTTCTTC. Translation: CASSFLAGGSNNEQFF.

The rearrangement joins TRBV7-3 to TRBJ2-7; 10 positions agree with TRBD1. The CDR3 runs 15 residues. Germline-derived CDR1 and CDR2 are SGHTA and FQGTGA. V was clipped by 3 bases and J by 4 bases; unmatched bases: 6. CDR3 nucleotides: TGTGCCAGCAGCTTTTCCGGGACAGGGGCATACGAGCAGTACTTC. It yields the protein CASSFSGTGAYEQYF.